What follows are 23 T cell receptor beta chains derived from one specimen sequenced in a study of shared T cell receptors in the human thymus. Produced via immunoSEQ multiplex PCR; TCRdb's table is partial and in-frame only. The data contain roughly 550,000 clones, around 78% of them seen just once; the ten biggest clones take up about 0.012%. These sequences were also reported in another study, on human thymus T cells.

The source material was thymocytes. These receptors all stem from a boy younger than two with a congenital heart defect.

This clone was seen only a few times. The chain combines TRBV7-9 with TRBJ2-1, with 10 bases matching TRBD2. V lost 5 bases to trimming and J lost 5 bases; unmatched junction nucleotides: 6. The CDR3 contains 15 residues. Germline V CDR1 and CDR2: SEHNR, FQNEAQ (reference sequence). The CDR3 DNA reads TGTGCCAGCAGCGCGCCGGGACTAGCGCACAATGAGCAGTTCTTC. Its protein product is CASSAPGLAHNEQFF.

The chain links TRBV27 to TRBJ2-1; a weak D match, TRBD2 (5 bases). V was trimmed by 1 base and J by 4 bases, leaving 11 bases between them. Germline V gene lookup returns CDR1 MNHEY and CDR2 SMNVEV (reference sequence). This CDR3 comprises 15 residues. The chain's CDR3 is CASSLLPGKYNEQFF. For the CDR3, the DNA is TGTGCCAGCAGTTTATTACCCGGGAAGTACAATGAGCAGTTCTTC.

CDR3 in DNA: TGCGCCAGCAGCCAAGACCTAGCGGGAGAGGGGGACGAGCAGTACTTC. As protein: CASSQDLAGEGDEQYF. The chain links TRBV4-3 to TRBJ2-7, with 10 bases lining up with TRBD2. Trimming removed 0 bases from V and 5 bases from J; junction bases left unmatched: 7. There are 16 residues in the CDR3. The germline V gene encodes CDR1 LGHNA and CDR2 YSLEER.

The rearrangement uses TRBV11-2 and TRBJ2-4; D might be TRBD1 (6 bases). Germline V gene sequence: CDR1 SGHAT, CDR2 FQNNGV. The germline V and J ends were trimmed by 4 bases and 1 base, with 17 bases remaining between them. The CDR3 is made up of 17 amino acids. The CDR3 bases are TGTGCCAGCAGCTCCTCAGGGGCGAGGGATGCCAAAAACATTCAGTACTTC. Encoded protein: CASSSSGARDAKNIQYF.

J is TRBJ2-7 and V is TRBV5-6; a weak D match, TRBD2 (6 bases). The CDR3 contains 13 residues. Germline values: CDR1 SGHDT, CDR2 YYEEEE. The V end lost 5 bases, the J end lost 4 bases, and 13 bases lay between the germline ends. This CDR3 reads CASSAGSPYEQYF. The CDR3, as DNA: TGTGCCAGCAGTGCCGGGAGTCCTTACGAGCAGTACTTC.

The rearrangement links TRBV5-6 to TRBJ2-5; TRBD2 agrees at 7 bases. The end of the DNA is better explained by TRBJ2-7, so the J call may be wrong. The CDR3 spans 14 residues. CDR1 and CDR2 from the germline V gene are SGHDT and YYEEEE. The CDR3 protein is CASYPWGGTYEQYF. The CDR3 DNA is TGTGCCAGCTACCCGTGGGGGGGAACCTACGAGCAGTACTTC.

The chain combines TRBV2 with TRBJ2-7; 10 positions match TRBD2. The V gene's germline CDR1 is SNHLY and CDR2 FYNNEI. The V segment lost 3 bases and the J segment 3 bases; nucleotides outside the gene matches: 5. This CDR3 contains 15 residues. The CDR3 DNA is TGTGCCAGCAGTGACTCTAGCGGGAGTTTCTACGAGCAGTACTTC. Amino acids: CASSDSSGSFYEQYF.

The rearrangement joins TRBV18 to TRBJ2-7; 7 nucleotides match TRBD1. J gave up 3 bases and V 0 bases, and 5 bases lay outside the gene matches. The germline V gene encodes CDR1 KGHSH and CDR2 LQKENI. CDR3 size: 15 residues. CDR3: CASSPPRQGYYEQYF. For the CDR3, the DNA is TGTGCCAGCTCACCACCGAGACAGGGTTACTACGAGCAGTACTTC. The full variable domain, with the rest looked up from reference TRBV18 and TRBJ2-7, is NAGVMQNPRHLVRRRGQEARLRCSPMKGHSHVYWYRQLPEEGLKFMVYLQKENIIDESGMPKERFSAEFPKEGPSILRIQQVVRGDSAAYFCASSPPRQGYYEQYFGPGTRLTVT.

Comments on this clone: At one end the junction does not follow the germline gene, possibly because of a read error. This chain joins TRBV4-3 and TRBJ2-3; D not certain. There are 13 residues in the CDR3. CDR1 LGHNA and CDR2 YSLEER come from the germline V gene. In DNA, the CDR3 is TGCGCCAGCAGCCCAGCTGACTGTTCCACGACGTACTTT. Translation: CASSPADCSTTYF.

CDR3: CASSVPPPRTSTDTQYF. CDR3 bases: TGTGCCAGCAGCGTACCTCCTCCGAGAACTAGCACAGATACGCAGTATTTT. The V call is TRBV9, the J call TRBJ2-3; unclear D gene. Germline CDR1 is SGDLS and CDR2 is YYNGEE. V was trimmed by 1 base and J by 0 bases, leaving 15 bases between them. The CDR3 has 17 residues.

DNA of the CDR3: TGTGCCAGCAGCTCGGGGGGGTCGGGGGCCAACGTCCTGACTTTC. It translates to CASSSGGSGANVLTF. This chain connects TRBV5-6 to TRBJ2-6; 8 bases align to TRBD2. The CDR3 runs 15 residues. Germline-derived CDR1 and CDR2 are SGHDT and YYEEEE. V lost 3 bases, J lost 4 bases, and 3 bases stayed unmatched.

The V gene is TRBV13, the J gene TRBJ2-2, with TRBD1 matching over 10 bases. This CDR3 spans 16 amino acids. CDR1 and CDR2 (germline): PRHDT, FYEKMQ (reference sequence). Trimming removed 3 bases from V and 5 bases from J; junction bases left unmatched: 6. The CDR3 reads CASSFRDRGFTGELFF. Written as DNA, the CDR3 is TGTGCCAGCAGCTTCCGGGACAGGGGATTTACCGGGGAGCTGTTTTTT.

V and J are TRBV7-6 and TRBJ1-4, with D perhaps matching TRBD1 (6 bases). CDR3 length: 18 amino acids. V was pared by 4 bases and J by 0 bases, with 18 bases between. In germline, CDR1 is SGHVS, CDR2 FNYEAQ. CDR3 DNA: TGTGCCAGCAGCTCCTTCCCTGGGACACACGCAACTAATGAAAAACTGTTTTTT. Encoded protein: CASSSFPGTHATNEKLFF.

This chain links TRBV4-3 with TRBJ2-5; the match to TRBD2 covers 7 bases. V dropped 1 base and J dropped 5; count of bases not matched to a gene: 13. Per germline, CDR1 LGHNA and CDR2 YSLEER. The CDR3 runs 17 residues. CDR3 DNA sequence: TGCGCCAGCAGCCAAGGGGGGGAAAGAGGGGAGGGGGAGACCCAGTACTTC. Its protein is CASSQGGERGEGETQYF.

The count of this clone is one. The chain joins TRBV7-8 to TRBJ2-3; no firm D call. V was pared by 5 bases and J by 5 bases, with 5 bases between. The CDR3 spans 11 residues. The germline gives CDR1 SGHVS, CDR2 FQNEAQ. CDR3 sequence reads: CASSLKDTQYF. The CDR3 DNA follows: TGTGCCAGCAGCCTAAAAGATACGCAGTATTTT.

Only one count was recorded for this clone. CDR3 amino acids: CASSPGLAGDEQYF. As DNA, the CDR3 is TGTGCCAGCAGCCCGGGACTAGCGGGAGATGAGCAGTACTTC. The chain is built from TRBV4-2 and TRBJ2-7; 14 positions match TRBD2. CDR1 and CDR2 from the germline V gene are LGHNA and YNFKEQ. V lost 4 bases and J lost 7; bases outside the gene matches: 3. The CDR3 is 14 amino acids.

This clone is a singleton in its sample. The rearrangement uses TRBV4-1 and TRBJ2-7; 8 bases agree with TRBD2. J lost 3 bases, V lost 1 base, and 8 bases had no gene match. This CDR3 has 16 amino acids. Per germline, CDR1 MGHRA and CDR2 YSYEKL. The CDR3, as DNA: TGCGCCAGCAGCCAAGGTGTCGTGGCGGGAGGCTACGAGCAGTACTTC. Encoded protein: CASSQGVVAGGYEQYF.

This chain uses TRBV4-3 with TRBJ1-2, with a weak D call TRBD1 (5 bases). V was trimmed by 0 bases and J by 2 bases, leaving 7 bases between them. CDR1 and CDR2 (germline): LGHNA, YSLEER. CDR3 length: 14 amino acids. For the CDR3, the DNA is TGCGCCAGCAGCCAAGATTACAGGAACTATGGCTACACCTTC. It translates to CASSQDYRNYGYTF.

Details on this clone: Other nucleotide sequences in the sample specify the same CDR3. The chain employs TRBV27 and TRBJ2-5, with 13 bases lining up with TRBD2. CDR3 length equals 15 residues. With 5 bases clipped from V and 2 bases from J, the junction kept 2 bases outside the gene matches. The germline CDR1 and CDR2 sequences are MNHEY and SMNVEV (reference sequence). CDR3 residues: CASSPGLAGQETQYF. DNA for the CDR3: TGTGCCAGCAGTCCGGGACTAGCGGGACAAGAGACCCAGTACTTC.

In this sample, this clone turned up a few times. V usage is TRBV6-1 and J usage is TRBJ1-5; 8 bases line up with TRBD1. V lost 8 bases, J lost 6 bases, and 3 bases stayed unmatched. This CDR3 has 12 amino acids. The germline CDR1 and CDR2 sequences are MNHNS and SASEGT. The CDR3 here is CASSGGGQPQHF. CDR3 sequence (DNA): TGTGCCAGCTCAGGGGGCGGTCAGCCCCAGCATTTT.

J is TRBJ2-2 and V is TRBV6-1, with D maybe TRBD2 (5 bases). The germline V and J ends were trimmed by 6 bases and 1 base, with 12 bases remaining between them. The CDR3 has 15 residues. Germline-derived CDR1 and CDR2 are MNHNS and SASEGT. CDR3 sequence (DNA): TGTGCCAGCAGACGAGGGTTCGGGAACACCGGGGAGCTGTTTTTT. This translates into CASRRGFGNTGELFF.

The chain combines TRBV4-1 with TRBJ2-7; possible D gene TRBD2, 5 bases. Trimming shortened V by 0 bases and J by 3 bases, and 15 bases separated the two germline ends. Germline loops: CDR1 MGHRA, CDR2 YSYEKL. This CDR3 contains 16 residues. The CDR3 bases are TGCGCCAGCAGCCAAGATTCGTGGACTGGCTACTACGAGCAGTACTTC. Encoded protein: CASSQDSWTGYYEQYF.

This clone was seen just once. The chain is built from TRBV4-2 and TRBJ2-1; a weak D match, TRBD2 (6 bases). Deletions cut 4 bases from V and 2 bases from J, with 15 bases between. Per germline, CDR1 LGHNA and CDR2 YNFKEQ. The CDR3 runs to 16 residues. The CDR3 coding sequence is TGTGCCAGCAGCCCTTCTAGCGTCTTAACCTACAATGAGCAGTTCTTC. Its protein product is CASSPSSVLTYNEQFF.